This is a list of T cell receptor beta chains from one sample in a study of T cell changes during pregnancy in multiple sclerosis. Method: immunoSEQ multiplex PCR; TCRdb's copy keeps in-frame clones and lacks some. Here the sample spans tens of thousands of clones, 94% being singletons. The sample here was peripheral blood, taken in the second trimester of pregnancy. These TCRs come from a female donor in good health, enrolled as a control in a pregnancy study. Each CDR3 is given with its conserved first and last residue. D genes are given only for firm matches. The size field is filled for only some rows; it gives once, few, many or a size class.

j_gene: TRBJ2-1; v_gene: TRBV28; abundance: -; d_gene: TRBD2; CDR3aa: CASSLRLAGDRSYNEQFF; CDR3nt: TGTGCCAGCAGTTTAAGACTAGCGGGAGATCGGTCCTACAATGAGCAGTTCTTC
j_gene: TRBJ1-2; v_gene: TRBV28; abundance: -; d_gene: -; CDR3aa: CASSILEQSYTF; CDR3nt: TGTGCCAGCAGCATCCTGGAGCAATCATACACCTTC
j_gene: TRBJ2-3; v_gene: TRBV27; abundance: once; d_gene: TRBD2; CDR3aa: CATTSSGWGTDTQYF; CDR3nt: TGTGCCACCACCTCTAGCGGTTGGGGCACAGATACGCAGTATTTT
j_gene: TRBJ2-6; v_gene: TRBV27; abundance: -; d_gene: TRBD1; CDR3aa: CASSLSFGTGAGANVLTF; CDR3nt: TGTGCCAGCAGTTTATCGTTCGGGACAGGGGCTGGGGCCAACGTCCTGACTTTC
j_gene: TRBJ2-5; v_gene: TRBV7-2; abundance: -; d_gene: TRBD2; CDR3aa: CASSPWTSGTGETQYF; CDR3nt: TGTGCCAGCAGCCCCTGGACTAGCGGGACGGGGGAGACCCAGTACTTC
j_gene: TRBJ2-1; v_gene: TRBV30; abundance: -; d_gene: TRBD2; CDR3aa: CAWSVEGLDYNEQFF; CDR3nt: TGTGCCTGGAGTGTGGAGGGACTAGACTACAATGAGCAGTTCTTC
j_gene: TRBJ2-1; v_gene: TRBV7-6; abundance: -; d_gene: -; CDR3aa: CASSMTSGAYNEQFF; CDR3nt: TGTGCCAGCAGCATGACTAGTGGGGCCTACAATGAGCAGTTCTTC
j_gene: TRBJ2-1; v_gene: TRBV5-5; abundance: -; d_gene: -; CDR3aa: CASSSTSLPLANYNEQFF; CDR3nt: TGTGCCAGCAGCTCAACCTCTTTGCCTCTAGCGAACTACAATGAGCAGTTCTTC
j_gene: TRBJ2-5; v_gene: TRBV5-1; abundance: -; d_gene: TRBD1; CDR3aa: CASSASGTVQETQYF; CDR3nt: TGCGCCAGCAGCGCGTCCGGGACAGTTCAAGAGACCCAGTACTTC
j_gene: TRBJ1-1; v_gene: TRBV6-1; abundance: -; d_gene: -; CDR3aa: CASSEALGRAQNTEAFF; CDR3nt: TGTGCCAGCAGTGAAGCGCTAGGGAGGGCGCAGAACACTGAAGCTTTCTTT
j_gene: TRBJ2-2; v_gene: TRBV5-1; abundance: -; d_gene: -; CDR3aa: CASSFDLTGGELFF; CDR3nt: TGCGCCAGCAGCTTCGACCTCACAGGAGGGGAGCTGTTTTTT
j_gene: TRBJ2-5; v_gene: TRBV6-1; abundance: -; d_gene: TRBD1; CDR3aa: CASSRGQGNGETQYF; CDR3nt: TGTGCCAGCAGCCGGGGACAGGGAAATGGAGAGACCCAGTACTTC
j_gene: TRBJ1-1; v_gene: TRBV28; abundance: -; d_gene: -; CDR3aa: CASSLEQGGTEAFF; CDR3nt: TGTGCCAGCAGTTTGGAGCAGGGAGGGACTGAAGCTTTCTTT
j_gene: TRBJ2-1; v_gene: TRBV18; abundance: -; d_gene: TRBD2; CDR3aa: CASSPTSGGRSYNEQFF; CDR3nt: TGTGCCAGCTCACCAACTAGCGGGGGTCGCTCCTACAATGAGCAGTTCTTC
j_gene: TRBJ2-1; v_gene: TRBV6-1; abundance: -; d_gene: -; CDR3aa: CASSSVGGYNEQFF; CDR3nt: TGTGCCAGCAGTTCGGTGGGGGGTTACAATGAGCAGTTCTTC
j_gene: TRBJ2-7; v_gene: TRBV9; abundance: -; d_gene: TRBD1; CDR3aa: CASSVGDSYEQYF; CDR3nt: TGTGCCAGCAGCGTGGGGGACAGCTACGAGCAGTACTTC
j_gene: TRBJ2-1; v_gene: TRBV5-4; abundance: -; d_gene: TRBD1; CDR3aa: CASRPGGSYNEQFF; CDR3nt: TGTGCCAGCAGGCCAGGGGGATCCTACAATGAGCAGTTCTTC
j_gene: TRBJ1-1; v_gene: TRBV9; abundance: -; d_gene: TRBD1; CDR3aa: CASSVAGRTGQQNTEAFF; CDR3nt: TGTGCCAGCAGCGTAGCAGGAAGGACAGGCCAACAGAACACTGAAGCTTTCTTT
j_gene: TRBJ2-1; v_gene: TRBV5-1; abundance: -; d_gene: TRBD2; CDR3aa: CASSLSTSGSIRNEQFF; CDR3nt: TGCGCCAGCAGCTTGTCGACGAGCGGGAGTATTCGCAATGAGCAGTTCTTC
j_gene: TRBJ1-3; v_gene: TRBV4-1; abundance: -; d_gene: -; CDR3aa: CASSQVPGPSGNTIYF; CDR3nt: TGCGCCAGCAGCCAAGTTCCAGGGCCCTCTGGAAACACCATATATTTT
j_gene: TRBJ2-1; v_gene: TRBV2; abundance: -; d_gene: TRBD2; CDR3aa: CASKKGPSGSNEQFF; CDR3nt: TGTGCCAGTAAAAAGGGGCCTAGCGGGAGTAATGAGCAGTTCTTC
j_gene: TRBJ2-2; v_gene: TRBV5-4; abundance: -; d_gene: TRBD2; CDR3aa: CASSLGLAVNTGELFF; CDR3nt: TGTGCCAGCAGCCTTGGACTAGCGGTGAACACCGGGGAGCTGTTTTTT
j_gene: TRBJ2-3; v_gene: TRBV5-1; abundance: once; d_gene: TRBD1; CDR3aa: CASSDSTGGTDTQYF; CDR3nt: TGCGCCAGCAGCGACTCGACAGGGGGCACAGATACGCAGTATTTT
j_gene: TRBJ2-5; v_gene: TRBV5-1; abundance: -; d_gene: TRBD2; CDR3aa: CASSDTEREQYF; CDR3nt: TGCGCCAGCAGCGACACCGAGCGGGAGCAGTACTTC
j_gene: TRBJ2-4; v_gene: TRBV29-1; abundance: once; d_gene: TRBD1; CDR3aa: CSVADRAKNIQYF; CDR3nt: TGCAGCGTAGCGGACAGGGCCAAAAACATTCAGTACTTC
j_gene: TRBJ1-4; v_gene: TRBV5-1; abundance: -; d_gene: -; CDR3aa: CASSLVGAAGEKLFF; CDR3nt: TGCGCCAGCAGCTTGGTAGGGGCTGCAGGTGAAAAACTGTTTTTT
j_gene: TRBJ2-5; v_gene: TRBV18; abundance: -; d_gene: TRBD1; CDR3aa: CASSPPGTGGSETQYF; CDR3nt: TGTGCCAGCTCCCCGCCCGGGACAGGGGGGTCAGAGACCCAGTACTTC
j_gene: TRBJ1-1; v_gene: TRBV28; abundance: few; d_gene: -; CDR3aa: CASSYLGGEAFF; CDR3nt: TGTGCCAGCAGTTACCTCGGAGGGGAAGCTTTCTTT
j_gene: TRBJ2-2; v_gene: TRBV5-5; abundance: -; d_gene: -; CDR3aa: CASSPYTGELFF; CDR3nt: TGTGCCAGCAGCCCGTACACCGGGGAGCTGTTTTTT
j_gene: TRBJ2-1; v_gene: TRBV11-3; abundance: -; d_gene: TRBD2; CDR3aa: CASSLMTSGNNEQFF; CDR3nt: TGTGCCAGCAGCTTAATGACTAGCGGGAACAATGAGCAGTTCTTC
j_gene: TRBJ2-1; v_gene: TRBV7-9; abundance: -; d_gene: TRBD1; CDR3aa: CASRDTGQGYNEQFF; CDR3nt: TGTGCCAGCAGGGATACGGGACAGGGGTACAATGAGCAGTTCTTC
j_gene: TRBJ2-7; v_gene: TRBV5-4; abundance: -; d_gene: TRBD2; CDR3aa: CASRGTSGRSSYEQYF; CDR3nt: TGTGCCAGCAGGGGGACTAGCGGGAGGAGCTCCTACGAGCAGTACTTC
j_gene: TRBJ2-7; v_gene: TRBV28; abundance: -; d_gene: -; CDR3aa: CASSRQVPYEQYF; CDR3nt: TGTGCCAGCAGCCGACAGGTTCCCTACGAGCAGTACTTC
j_gene: TRBJ2-7; v_gene: TRBV2; abundance: -; d_gene: -; CDR3aa: CASSYAVEQYF; CDR3nt: TGTGCCAGCAGTTACGCGGTCGAGCAGTACTTC
j_gene: TRBJ1-2; v_gene: TRBV7-9; abundance: -; d_gene: TRBD1; CDR3aa: CASSLLGTVGGYTF; CDR3nt: TGTGCCAGCAGCTTATTGGGGACAGTTGGGGGCTACACCTTC
j_gene: TRBJ2-1; v_gene: TRBV27; abundance: -; d_gene: -; CDR3aa: CASSFPNRGGSYNEQFF; CDR3nt: TGTGCCAGCAGTTTCCCAAATAGGGGCGGCTCCTACAATGAGCAGTTCTTC
j_gene: TRBJ1-1; v_gene: TRBV6-6; abundance: once; d_gene: TRBD1; CDR3aa: CASSRGWTGKNTEAFF; CDR3nt: TGTGCCAGCAGCCGCGGATGGACAGGGAAGAACACTGAAGCTTTCTTT
j_gene: TRBJ1-3; v_gene: TRBV4-1; abundance: -; d_gene: TRBD1; CDR3aa: CASSQDRTGPGNTIYF; CDR3nt: TGCGCCAGCAGCCAAGATCGGACAGGCCCTGGAAACACCATATATTTT
j_gene: TRBJ2-4; v_gene: TRBV11-2; abundance: -; d_gene: -; CDR3aa: CASSSESHKNIQYF; CDR3nt: TGTGCCAGCAGCTCTGAGAGCCACAAAAACATTCAGTACTTC
j_gene: TRBJ2-3; v_gene: TRBV28; abundance: once; d_gene: TRBD1; CDR3aa: CASGTGGNTDTQYF; CDR3nt: TGTGCCAGCGGGACAGGGGGGAACACAGATACGCAGTATTTT
j_gene: TRBJ2-7; v_gene: TRBV28; abundance: -; d_gene: -; CDR3aa: CASSLYGYEQYF; CDR3nt: TGTGCCAGCAGTTTATACGGCTACGAGCAGTACTTC
j_gene: TRBJ2-7; v_gene: TRBV25-1; abundance: -; d_gene: -; CDR3aa: CASSPGVSSYEQYF; CDR3nt: TGTGCCAGCAGTCCAGGGGTAAGCTCCTACGAGCAGTACTTC
j_gene: TRBJ1-1; v_gene: TRBV28; abundance: once; d_gene: TRBD1; CDR3aa: CASSFGAGGYTEAFF; CDR3nt: TGTGCCAGCAGTTTTGGGGCAGGGGGTTACACTGAAGCTTTCTTT
j_gene: TRBJ2-1; v_gene: TRBV9; abundance: once; d_gene: TRBD2; CDR3aa: CASSERLAGVGEQFF; CDR3nt: TGTGCCAGCAGCGAACGACTAGCGGGAGTGGGTGAGCAGTTCTTC
j_gene: TRBJ2-7; v_gene: TRBV4-2; abundance: -; d_gene: TRBD1; CDR3aa: CASSLESRDRDEQYF; CDR3nt: TGTGCCAGCAGCCTGGAGTCCCGGGACAGGGACGAGCAGTACTTC
j_gene: TRBJ1-3; v_gene: TRBV5-1; abundance: -; d_gene: -; CDR3aa: CASSLDGAGNTIYF; CDR3nt: TGCGCCAGCAGCTTGGACGGGGCTGGAAACACCATATATTTT
j_gene: TRBJ1-2; v_gene: TRBV5-1; abundance: once; d_gene: TRBD1; CDR3aa: CASSAPDRGSSGYTF; CDR3nt: TGCGCCAGCAGCGCCCCGGACAGGGGGAGTAGCGGCTACACCTTC